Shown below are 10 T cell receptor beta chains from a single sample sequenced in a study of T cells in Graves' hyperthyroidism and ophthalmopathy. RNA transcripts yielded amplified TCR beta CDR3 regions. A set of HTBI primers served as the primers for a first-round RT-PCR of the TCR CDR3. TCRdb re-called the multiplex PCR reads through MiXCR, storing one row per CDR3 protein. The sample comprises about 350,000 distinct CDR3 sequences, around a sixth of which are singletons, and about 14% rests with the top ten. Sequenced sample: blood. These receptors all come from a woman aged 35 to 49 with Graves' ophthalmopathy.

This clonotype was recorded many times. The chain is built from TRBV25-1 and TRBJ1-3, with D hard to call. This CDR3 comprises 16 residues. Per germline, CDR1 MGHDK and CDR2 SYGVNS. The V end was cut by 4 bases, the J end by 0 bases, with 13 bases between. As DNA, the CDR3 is TGTGCCAGCAGTGCTACCTCAGGATTCTCTGGAAACACCATATATTTT. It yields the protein CASSATSGFSGNTIYF.

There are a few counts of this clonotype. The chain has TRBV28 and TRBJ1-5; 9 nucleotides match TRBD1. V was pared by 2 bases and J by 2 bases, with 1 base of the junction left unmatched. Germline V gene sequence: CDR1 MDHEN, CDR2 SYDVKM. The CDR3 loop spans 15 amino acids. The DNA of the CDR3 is TGTGCCAGCAGTTTAAGGACAGGGGGCAATCAGCCCCAGCATTTT. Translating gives CASSLRTGGNQPQHF.

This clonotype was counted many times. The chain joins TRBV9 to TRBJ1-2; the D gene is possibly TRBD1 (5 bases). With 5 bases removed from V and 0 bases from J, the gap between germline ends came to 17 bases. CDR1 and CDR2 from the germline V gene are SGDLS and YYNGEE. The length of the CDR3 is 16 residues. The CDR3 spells CASSSGHLTANYGYTF. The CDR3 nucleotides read TGTGCCAGCAGTTCCGGACACCTTACCGCTAACTATGGCTACACCTTC.

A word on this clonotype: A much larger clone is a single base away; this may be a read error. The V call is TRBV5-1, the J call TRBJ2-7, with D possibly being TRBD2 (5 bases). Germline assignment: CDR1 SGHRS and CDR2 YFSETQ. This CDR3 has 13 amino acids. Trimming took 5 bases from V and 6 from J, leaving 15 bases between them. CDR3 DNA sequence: TGCGCCAGCAGTCCGGACTCCCGCGGCGAGCAGTACTTC. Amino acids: CASSPDSRGEQYF.

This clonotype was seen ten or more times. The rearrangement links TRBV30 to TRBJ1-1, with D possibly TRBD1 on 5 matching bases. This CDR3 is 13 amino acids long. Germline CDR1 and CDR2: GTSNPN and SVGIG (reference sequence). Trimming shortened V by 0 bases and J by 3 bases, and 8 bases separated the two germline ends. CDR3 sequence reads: CAWSVLRDTEAFF. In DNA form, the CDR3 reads TGTGCCTGGAGTGTTCTCAGGGACACTGAAGCTTTCTTT. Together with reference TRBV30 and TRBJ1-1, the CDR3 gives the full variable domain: SQTIHQWPATLVQPVGSPLSLECTVEGTSNPNLYWYRQAAGRGLQLLFYSVGIGQISSEVPQNLSASRPQDRQFILSSKKLLLSDSGFYLCAWSVLRDTEAFFGQGTRLTVV.

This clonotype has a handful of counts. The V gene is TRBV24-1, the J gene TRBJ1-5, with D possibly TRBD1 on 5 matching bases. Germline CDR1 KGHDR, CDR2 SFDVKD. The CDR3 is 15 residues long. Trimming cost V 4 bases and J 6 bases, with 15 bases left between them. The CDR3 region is CATSEGQLSGQPQHF. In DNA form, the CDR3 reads TGTGCCACCAGTGAAGGACAACTCTCGGGTCAGCCCCAGCATTTT.

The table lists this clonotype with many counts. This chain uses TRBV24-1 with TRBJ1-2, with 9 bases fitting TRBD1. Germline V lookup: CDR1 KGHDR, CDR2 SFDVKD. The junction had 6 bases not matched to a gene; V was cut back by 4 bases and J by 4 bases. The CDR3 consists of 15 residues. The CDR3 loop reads CATSEPGQGSYGYTF. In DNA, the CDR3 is TGTGCCACCAGTGAGCCTGGACAGGGGAGCTATGGCTACACCTTC.

Here the CDR3 DNA reads TGCAGTGCTAGACCGGGACAGGGGCCTCATCAGCCCCAGCATTTT. This sequence encodes CSARPGQGPHQPQHF. The chain couples TRBV20-1 to TRBJ1-5; 10 nucleotides line up with TRBD1. Losses at the gene ends were 2 bases for V and 5 bases for J; bases not matched to a gene: 6. The CDR3 is 15 residues long. Germline CDR1 reads DFQATT; CDR2 reads SNEGSKA (reference sequence).

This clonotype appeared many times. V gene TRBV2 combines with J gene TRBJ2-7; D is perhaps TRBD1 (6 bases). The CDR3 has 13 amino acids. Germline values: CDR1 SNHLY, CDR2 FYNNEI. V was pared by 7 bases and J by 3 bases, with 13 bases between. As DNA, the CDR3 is TGTGCCAGCAAATCGACAGGCCTCTACGAGCAGTACTTC. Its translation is CASKSTGLYEQYF. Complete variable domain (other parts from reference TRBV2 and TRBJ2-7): EPEVTQTPSHQVTQMGQEVILRCVPISNHLYFYWYRQILGQKVEFLVSFYNNEISEKSEIFDDQFSVERPDGSNFTLKIRSTKLEDSAMYFCASKSTGLYEQYFGPGTRLTVT.

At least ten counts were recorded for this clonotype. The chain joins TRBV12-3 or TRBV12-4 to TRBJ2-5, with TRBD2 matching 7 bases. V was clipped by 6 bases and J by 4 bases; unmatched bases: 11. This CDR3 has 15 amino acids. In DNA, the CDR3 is TGTGCCAGCAGCCGGACCGGACTAGATGGAGAGACCCAGTACTTC. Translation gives CASSRTGLDGETQYF.